A selection of T cell receptor beta chains follows, all from one sample in a study of T cell responses to AZD1222 COVID-19 vaccine. Using immunoSEQ multiplex PCR, the repertoire was profiled, and TCRdb retains in-frame clones only, with some absent. Of roughly 18,000 clones in the sample, more than 70% were seen once. The material sequenced was peripheral blood, taken 28 days after the second AZD1222 dose. Receptors were obtained from an adult who received the AZD1222 COVID-19 vaccine. Both conserved end residues are part of each CDR3. The D gene is left open where the match is weak. Only some rows state a clone size, as once, few, many or a class for expanded clones.

j_call	d_call	v_call	clone_size	cdr3_aa	cdr3_nt
TRBJ2-7	TRBD2	TRBV28	NA	CASSSSGGAYEQYF	TGTGCCAGCAGTTCGAGCGGGGGGGCCTACGAGCAGTACTTC
TRBJ2-2	NA	TRBV13	NA	CASSFRGYGTGELFF	TGTGCCAGCAGCTTTCGGGGGTACGGCACCGGGGAGCTGTTTTTT
TRBJ1-3	TRBD1	TRBV9	NA	CASSVDRVDTIYF	TGTGCCAGCAGCGTTGACAGGGTGGACACCATATATTTT
TRBJ1-1	NA	TRBV7-9	few	CASSLFGKEAFF	TGTGCCAGCAGCTTGTTCGGGAAGGAAGCTTTCTTT
TRBJ2-1	NA	TRBV7-2	once	CASSTEVRDEQFF	TGTGCCAGCAGCACAGAGGTCAGGGATGAGCAGTTCTTC
TRBJ2-1	NA	TRBV3-1/TRBV3-2	NA	CASSQDRGSDNEQFF	TGTGCCAGCAGCCAAGATCGGGGGTCAGACAATGAGCAGTTCTTC
TRBJ2-7	NA	TRBV3-1/TRBV3-2	NA	CASSQGSRAEQYF	TGTGCCAGCAGCCAAGGATCCCGCGCCGAGCAGTACTTC
TRBJ1-1	NA	TRBV11-3	NA	CASSSGGGEAFF	TGTGCCAGCAGCTCCGGGGGCGGTGAAGCTTTCTTT
TRBJ1-2	NA	TRBV27	NA	CASSLLQGSYGYTF	TGTGCCAGCAGTTTACTACAGGGATCCTATGGCTACACCTTC
TRBJ2-5	NA	TRBV7-2	NA	CASSATTGLETQYF	TGTGCCAGCAGCGCGACAACAGGGTTAGAGACCCAGTACTTC
TRBJ1-1	TRBD1	TRBV13	NA	CASSQGTEMNTEAFF	TGTGCCAGCAGCCAAGGGACAGAGATGAACACTGAAGCTTTCTTT
TRBJ1-2	NA	TRBV7-9	NA	CASSPAGLGYTF	TGTGCCAGCAGCCCCGCAGGGTTAGGCTACACCTTC
TRBJ2-5	NA	TRBV4-1	once	CASSRMGGTQETQYF	TGCGCCAGCAGCCGGATGGGCGGGACCCAAGAGACCCAGTACTTC
TRBJ1-1	NA	TRBV3-1/TRBV3-2	NA	CASSQDGGENTEAFF	TGTGCCAGCAGCCAAGACGGGGGGGAGAACACTGAAGCTTTCTTT